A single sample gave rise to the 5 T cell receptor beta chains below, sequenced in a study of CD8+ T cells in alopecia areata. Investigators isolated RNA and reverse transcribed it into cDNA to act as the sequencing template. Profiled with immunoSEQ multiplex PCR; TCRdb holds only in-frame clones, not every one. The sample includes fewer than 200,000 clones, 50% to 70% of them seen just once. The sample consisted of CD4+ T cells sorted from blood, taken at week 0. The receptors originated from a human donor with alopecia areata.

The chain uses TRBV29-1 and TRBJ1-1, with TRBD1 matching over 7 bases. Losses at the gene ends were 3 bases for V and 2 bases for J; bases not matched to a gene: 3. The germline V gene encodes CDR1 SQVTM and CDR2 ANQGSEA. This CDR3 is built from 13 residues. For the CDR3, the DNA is TGCAGCGTTGAGACAGGGCCTAACACTGAAGCTTTCTTT. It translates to CSVETGPNTEAFF.

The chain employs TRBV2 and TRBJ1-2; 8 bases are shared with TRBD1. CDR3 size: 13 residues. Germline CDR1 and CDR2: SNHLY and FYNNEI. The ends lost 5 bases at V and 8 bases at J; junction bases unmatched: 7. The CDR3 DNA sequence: TGTGCCAGCAGTTCAGGGGGCGCGTGGGGCTACACCTTC. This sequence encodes CASSSGGAWGYTF.

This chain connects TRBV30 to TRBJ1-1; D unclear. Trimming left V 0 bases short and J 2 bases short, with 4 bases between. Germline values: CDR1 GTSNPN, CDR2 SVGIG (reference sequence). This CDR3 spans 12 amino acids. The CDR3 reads CAWSVHNTEAFF. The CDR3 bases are TGTGCCTGGAGTGTACACAACACTGAAGCTTTCTTT.

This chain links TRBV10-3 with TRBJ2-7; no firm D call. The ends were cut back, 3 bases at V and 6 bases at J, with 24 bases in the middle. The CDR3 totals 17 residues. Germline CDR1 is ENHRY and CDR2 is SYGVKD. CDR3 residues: CAISDMAATYYSGEQYF. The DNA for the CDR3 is TGTGCCATCAGTGATATGGCAGCCACTTATTACTCTGGCGAGCAGTACTTC.

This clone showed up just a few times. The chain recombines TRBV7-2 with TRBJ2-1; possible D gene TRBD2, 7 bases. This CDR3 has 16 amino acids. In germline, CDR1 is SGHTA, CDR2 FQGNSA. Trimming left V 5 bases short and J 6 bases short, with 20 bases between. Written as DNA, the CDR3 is TGTGCCAGCAGCAGGAGAGGACTAGGAGGGGGCAATGAGCAGTTCTTC. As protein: CASSRRGLGGGNEQFF.